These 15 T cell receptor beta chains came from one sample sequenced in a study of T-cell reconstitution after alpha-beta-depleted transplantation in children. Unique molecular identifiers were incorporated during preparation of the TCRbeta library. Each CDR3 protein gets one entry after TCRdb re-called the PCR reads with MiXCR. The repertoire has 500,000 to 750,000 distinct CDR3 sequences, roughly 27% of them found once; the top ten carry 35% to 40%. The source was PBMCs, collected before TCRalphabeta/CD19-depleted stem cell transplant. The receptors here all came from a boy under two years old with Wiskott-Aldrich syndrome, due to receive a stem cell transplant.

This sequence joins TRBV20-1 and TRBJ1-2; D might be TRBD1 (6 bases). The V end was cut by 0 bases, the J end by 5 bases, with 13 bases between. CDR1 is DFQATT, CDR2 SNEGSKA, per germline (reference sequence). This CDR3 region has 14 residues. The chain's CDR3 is CSARDTTGWYGYTF. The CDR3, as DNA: TGCAGTGCTAGAGATACGACAGGATGGTATGGCTACACCTTC.

CDR3 residues: CASSLELGPDTQYF. The CDR3 DNA is TGCGCCAGCAGCTTGGAGCTGGGGCCGGATACGCAGTATTTT. The chain joins TRBV5-1 to TRBJ2-3, with D possibly being TRBD1 (5 bases). The CDR3 runs to 14 residues. Trimming cost V 0 bases and J 6 bases, with 11 bases left between them. From germline, CDR1 is SGHRS and CDR2 YFSETQ. The entire variable domain, with the rest obtained from reference TRBV5-1 and TRBJ2-3, is as follows: KAGVTQTPRYLIKTRGQQVTLSCSPISGHRSVSWYQQTPGQGLQFLFEYFSETQRNKGNFPGRFSGRQFSNSRSEMNVSTLELGDSALYLCASSLELGPDTQYFGPGTRLTVL.

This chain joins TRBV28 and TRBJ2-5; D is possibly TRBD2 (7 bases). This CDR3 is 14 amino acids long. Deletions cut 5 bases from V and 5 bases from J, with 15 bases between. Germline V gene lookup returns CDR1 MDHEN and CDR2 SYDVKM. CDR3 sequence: CASSLTGRDETQYF. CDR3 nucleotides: TGTGCCAGCAGTCTAACAGGGAGGGACGAGACCCAGTACTTC.

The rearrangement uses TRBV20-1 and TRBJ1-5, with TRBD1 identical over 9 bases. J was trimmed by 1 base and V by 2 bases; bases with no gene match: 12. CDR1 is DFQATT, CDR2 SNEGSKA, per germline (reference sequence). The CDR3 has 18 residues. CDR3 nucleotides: TGCAGTGCTAGAACGGACACAGGGGGCGAGGTGAGCAATCAGCCCCAGCATTTT. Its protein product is CSARTDTGGEVSNQPQHF.

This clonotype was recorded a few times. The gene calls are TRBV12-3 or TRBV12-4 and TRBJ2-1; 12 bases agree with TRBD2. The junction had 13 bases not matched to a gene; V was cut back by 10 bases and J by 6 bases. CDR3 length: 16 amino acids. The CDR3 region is CAIKQGATSGSNEQFF. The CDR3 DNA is TGTGCCATAAAACAGGGGGCGACTAGCGGGAGCAATGAGCAGTTCTTC.

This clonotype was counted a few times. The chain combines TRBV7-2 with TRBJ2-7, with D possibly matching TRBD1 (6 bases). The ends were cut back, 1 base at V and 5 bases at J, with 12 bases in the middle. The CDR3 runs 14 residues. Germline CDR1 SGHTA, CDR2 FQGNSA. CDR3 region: CASSLETGNNEQYF. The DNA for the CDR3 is TGTGCCAGCAGCTTAGAAACAGGGAATAACGAGCAGTACTTC.

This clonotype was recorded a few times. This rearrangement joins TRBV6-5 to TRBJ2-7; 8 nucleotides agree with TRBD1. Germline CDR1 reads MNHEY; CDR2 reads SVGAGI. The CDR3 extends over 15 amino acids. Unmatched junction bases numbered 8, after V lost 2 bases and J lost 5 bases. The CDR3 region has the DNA TGTGCCAGCAGTTACCTTAGGACAGGGAAGGACGAGCAGTACTTC. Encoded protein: CASSYLRTGKDEQYF.

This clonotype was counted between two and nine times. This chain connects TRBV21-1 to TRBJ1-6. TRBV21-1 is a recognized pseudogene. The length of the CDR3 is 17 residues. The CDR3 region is CASSKVTREGYNSPLHF. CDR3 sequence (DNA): TGTGCCAGCAGCAAAGTGACCAGGGAGGGGTATAATTCACCCCTCCACTTT.

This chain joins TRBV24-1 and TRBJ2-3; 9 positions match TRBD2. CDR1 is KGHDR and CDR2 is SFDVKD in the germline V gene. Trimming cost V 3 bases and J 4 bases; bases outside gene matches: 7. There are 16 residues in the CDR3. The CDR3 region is CATSDPLSGSSDTQYF. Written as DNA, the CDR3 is TGTGCCACCAGTGATCCTCTTAGCGGGAGCTCAGATACGCAGTATTTT.

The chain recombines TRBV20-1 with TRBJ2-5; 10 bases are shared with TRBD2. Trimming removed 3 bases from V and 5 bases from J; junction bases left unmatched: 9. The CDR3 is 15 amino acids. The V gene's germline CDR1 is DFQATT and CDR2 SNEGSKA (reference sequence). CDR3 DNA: TGCAGTGCTAGCCCTAGCGGGAGTGTTCTGGAGACCCAGTACTTC. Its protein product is CSASPSGSVLETQYF.

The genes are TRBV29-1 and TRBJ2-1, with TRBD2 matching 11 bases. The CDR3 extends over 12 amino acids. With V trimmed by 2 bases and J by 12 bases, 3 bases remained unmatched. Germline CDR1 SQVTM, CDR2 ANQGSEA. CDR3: CSVEFLAGGQFF. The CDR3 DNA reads TGCAGCGTTGAATTTCTAGCGGGAGGGCAGTTCTTC.

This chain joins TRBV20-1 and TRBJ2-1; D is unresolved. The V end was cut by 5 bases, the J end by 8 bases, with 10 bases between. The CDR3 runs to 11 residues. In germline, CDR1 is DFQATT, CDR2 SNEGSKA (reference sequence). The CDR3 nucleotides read TGCAGTGCTCCCATTTCGGATGAGCAGTTCTTC. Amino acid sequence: CSAPISDEQFF.

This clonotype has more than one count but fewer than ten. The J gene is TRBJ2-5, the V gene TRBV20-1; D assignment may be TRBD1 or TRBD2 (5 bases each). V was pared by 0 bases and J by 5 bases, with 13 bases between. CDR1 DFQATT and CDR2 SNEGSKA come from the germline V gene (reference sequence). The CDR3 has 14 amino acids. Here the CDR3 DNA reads TGCAGTGCTAGAGATAGAGGGGCGCCGGAGACCCAGTACTTC. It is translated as CSARDRGAPETQYF.

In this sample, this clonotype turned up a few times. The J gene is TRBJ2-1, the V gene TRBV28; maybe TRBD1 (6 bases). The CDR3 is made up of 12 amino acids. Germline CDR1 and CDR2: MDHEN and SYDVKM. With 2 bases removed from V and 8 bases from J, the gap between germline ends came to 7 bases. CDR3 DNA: TGTGCCAGCAGTTTACCAGGGGATGAGCAGTTCTTC. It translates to CASSLPGDEQFF.

CDR3 DNA: TGCGCCAGCAGCGCCACAGAGACCTCTGGAAACACCATATATTTT. It yields the protein CASSATETSGNTIYF. This chain uses TRBV5-1 with TRBJ1-3, with D unresolved. The CDR3 has 15 residues. V was cut by 4 bases and J by 0 bases, with 11 bases left in between. CDR1 is SGHRS and CDR2 is YFSETQ in the germline V gene. Based on the CDR3 plus reference TRBV5-1 and TRBJ1-3, the full variable domain is KAGVTQTPRYLIKTRGQQVTLSCSPISGHRSVSWYQQTPGQGLQFLFEYFSETQRNKGNFPGRFSGRQFSNSRSEMNVSTLELGDSALYLCASSATETSGNTIYFGEGSWLTVV.